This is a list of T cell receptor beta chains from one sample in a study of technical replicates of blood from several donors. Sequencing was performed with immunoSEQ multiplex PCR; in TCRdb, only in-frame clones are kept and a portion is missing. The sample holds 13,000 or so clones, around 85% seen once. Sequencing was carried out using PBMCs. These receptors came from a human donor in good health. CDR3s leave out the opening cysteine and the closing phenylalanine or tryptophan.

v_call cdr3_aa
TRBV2 ASSEGTSGSGTQY
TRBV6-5 ASSYMGGNQPQH
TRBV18 ASSLMQTEDWSGGNQPQH
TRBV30 AWKLAGNTGELF
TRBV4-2 ASSQAVTGGFLYGYT
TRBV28 ASSPRLDGTQY
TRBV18 ASSQSTGGSTEAF
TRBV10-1 ASTQALAGNSPYEQY
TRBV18 ASSPGEIHTEAF
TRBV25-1 ASSEPARREGKNIQY